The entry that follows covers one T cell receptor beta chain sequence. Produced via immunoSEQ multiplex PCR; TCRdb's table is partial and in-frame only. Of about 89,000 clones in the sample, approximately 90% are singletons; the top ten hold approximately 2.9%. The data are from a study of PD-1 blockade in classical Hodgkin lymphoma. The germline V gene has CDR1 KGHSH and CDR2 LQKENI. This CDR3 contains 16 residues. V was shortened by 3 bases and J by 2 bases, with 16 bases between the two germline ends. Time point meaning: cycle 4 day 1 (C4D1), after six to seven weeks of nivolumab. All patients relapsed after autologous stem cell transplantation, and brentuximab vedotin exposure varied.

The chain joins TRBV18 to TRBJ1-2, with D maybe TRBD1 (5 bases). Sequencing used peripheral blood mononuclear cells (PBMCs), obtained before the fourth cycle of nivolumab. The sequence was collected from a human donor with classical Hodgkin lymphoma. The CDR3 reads CASSPLGGDSNYGYTF. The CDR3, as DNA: TGTGCCAGCTCACCGCTTGGCGGGGACTCAAACTATGGCTACACCTTC. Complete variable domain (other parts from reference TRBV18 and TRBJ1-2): NAGVMQNPRHLVRRRGQEARLRCSPMKGHSHVYWYRQLPEEGLKFMVYLQKENIIDESGMPKERFSAEFPKEGPSILRIQQVVRGDSAAYFCASSPLGGDSNYGYTFGSGTRLTVV.